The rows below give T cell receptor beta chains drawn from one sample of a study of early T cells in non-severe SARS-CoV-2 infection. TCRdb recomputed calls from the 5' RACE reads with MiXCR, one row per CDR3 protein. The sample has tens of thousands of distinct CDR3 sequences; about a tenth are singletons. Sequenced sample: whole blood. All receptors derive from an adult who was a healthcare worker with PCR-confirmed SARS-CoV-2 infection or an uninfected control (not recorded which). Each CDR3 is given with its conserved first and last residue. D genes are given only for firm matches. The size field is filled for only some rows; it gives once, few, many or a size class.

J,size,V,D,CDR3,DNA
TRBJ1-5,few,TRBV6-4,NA,CASSENSRHQPQHF,TGTGCCAGCAGTGAGAACAGCCGACATCAGCCCCAGCATTTT
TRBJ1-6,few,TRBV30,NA,CAWSVSGGNSPLHF,TGTGCCTGGAGTGTTTCGGGGGGGAATTCACCCCTCCACTTT
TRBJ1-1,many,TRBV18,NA,CASTIGRNTEAFF,TGTGCCAGCACGATAGGGCGTAACACTGAAGCTTTCTTT
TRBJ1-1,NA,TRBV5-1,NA,CASSLEMNTEAFF,TGCGCCAGCAGCTTGGAGATGAACACTGAAGCTTTCTTT
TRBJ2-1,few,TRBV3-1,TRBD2,CASSQDLLAGDNEQFF,TGTGCCAGCAGCCAAGACTTACTAGCGGGGGACAATGAGCAGTTCTTC
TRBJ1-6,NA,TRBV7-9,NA,CASSFAGDTKPLHF,TGTGCCAGCAGCTTCGCCGGGGACACGAAACCCCTCCACTTT
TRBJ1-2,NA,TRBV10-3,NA,CAISDLGGGDGYTF,TGTGCCATCAGTGATTTAGGAGGCGGGGATGGCTACACCTTC
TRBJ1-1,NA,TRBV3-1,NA,CASSQETVYTEAFF,TGTGCCAGCAGCCAAGAAACTGTTTACACTGAAGCTTTCTTT
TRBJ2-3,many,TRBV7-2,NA,CASSLSDADTQYF,TGTGCCAGCAGCTTATCGGACGCAGATACGCAGTATTTT
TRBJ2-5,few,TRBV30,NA,CAWSVRGPGETQYF,TGTGCCTGGAGTGTACGGGGACCGGGGGAGACCCAGTACTTC
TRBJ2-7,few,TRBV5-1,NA,CASSLGGSKYEQYF,TGCGCCAGCAGCTTGGGGGGGTCAAAGTACGAGCAGTACTTC
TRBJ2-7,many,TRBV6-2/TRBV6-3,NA,CASRSPGAYEQYF,TGTGCCAGCAGGAGCCCGGGGGCTTACGAGCAGTACTTC
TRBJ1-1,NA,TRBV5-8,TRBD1,CASSLGGTANTEAFF,TGTGCCAGCAGCTTGGGCGGGACAGCCAACACTGAAGCTTTCTTT
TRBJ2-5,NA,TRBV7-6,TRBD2,CASSSTTGTRKRETQYF,TGTGCCAGCAGCTCAACAACCGGGACTAGGAAGAGAGAGACCCAGTACTTC
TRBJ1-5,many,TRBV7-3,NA,CASSPKKWDSNQPQHF,TGTGCCAGCAGCCCGAAAAAGTGGGATAGCAATCAGCCCCAGCATTTT
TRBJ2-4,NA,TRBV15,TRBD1,CATSQTGLNIQYF,TGTGCCACCAGCCAGACAGGGCTGAACATTCAGTACTTC
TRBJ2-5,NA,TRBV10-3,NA,CAISIIKQETQYF,TGTGCCATCAGTATCATCAAACAAGAGACCCAGTACTTC
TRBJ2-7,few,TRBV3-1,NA,CASSRNYEQYF,TGTGCCAGCAGCCGGAACTACGAGCAGTACTTC
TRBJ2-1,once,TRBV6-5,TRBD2,CASSYGGLADRYNEQFF,TGTGCCAGCAGTTACGGGGGACTAGCGGATAGGTACAATGAGCAGTTCTTC
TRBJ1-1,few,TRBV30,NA,CAWIGRTWTEAFF,TGTGCCTGGATTGGGAGGACCTGGACTGAAGCTTTCTTT
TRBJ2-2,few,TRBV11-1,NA,CASSLSGPGELFF,TGTGCCAGCAGCTTATCAGGGCCCGGGGAGCTGTTTTTT
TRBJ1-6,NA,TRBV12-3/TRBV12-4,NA,CASSFGGRVNSPLHF,TGTGCCAGCAGTTTCGGGGGAAGAGTTAATTCACCCCTCCACTTT
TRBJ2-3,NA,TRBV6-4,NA,CASRIDPAGYTQYF,TGTGCCAGCAGAATAGACCCAGCCGGCTATACGCAGTATTTT
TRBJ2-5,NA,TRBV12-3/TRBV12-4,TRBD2,CASGLEETQYF,TGTGCCAGTGGACTAGAAGAGACCCAGTACTTC
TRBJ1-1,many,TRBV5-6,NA,CASSFGAGTRNTEAFF,TGTGCCAGCAGCTTTGGGGCGGGGACAAGGAACACTGAAGCTTTCTTT
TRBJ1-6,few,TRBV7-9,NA,CASSLGSYNSPLHF,TGTGCCAGCAGCTTAGGGAGCTATAATTCACCCCTCCACTTT
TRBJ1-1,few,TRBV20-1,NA,CSAREGNTEAFF,TGCAGTGCTAGAGAGGGGAACACTGAAGCTTTCTTT
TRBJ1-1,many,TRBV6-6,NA,CASSQGGRPRGTEAFF,TGTGCCAGCAGCCAAGGAGGGAGGCCCAGGGGCACTGAAGCTTTCTTT
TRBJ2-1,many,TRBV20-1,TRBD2,CSASISGGPLYNEQFF,TGCAGTGCTAGTATTAGCGGGGGGCCGCTTTACAATGAGCAGTTCTTC
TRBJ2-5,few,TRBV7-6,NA,CASSKRGETQYF,TGTGCCAGCAGCAAACGGGGGGAGACCCAGTACTTC
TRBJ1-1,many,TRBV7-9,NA,CASSRTGGRPEAFF,TGTGCCAGCAGCAGGACGGGGGGCCGGCCTGAAGCTTTCTTT
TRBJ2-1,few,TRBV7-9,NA,CASTPVRGQGHEQFF,TGTGCCAGCACTCCTGTAAGGGGTCAGGGTCATGAGCAGTTCTTC
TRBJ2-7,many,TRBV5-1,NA,CASQRGLDDEQYF,TGCGCCAGTCAACGGGGGCTCGACGACGAGCAGTACTTC
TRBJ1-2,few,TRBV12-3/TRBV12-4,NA,CASTRAYGYTF,TGTGCCAGCACGAGGGCTTATGGCTACACCTTC
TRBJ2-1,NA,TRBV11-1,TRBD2,CASSPTAGRGSYNEQFF,TGTGCCAGCAGCCCTACGGCCGGGAGGGGCTCCTACAATGAGCAGTTCTTC
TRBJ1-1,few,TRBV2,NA,CASSEGGAFF,TGTGCCAGCAGTGAAGGCGGGGCTTTCTTT
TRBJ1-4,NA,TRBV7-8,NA,CASSLVDLGKLFF,TGTGCCAGCAGCTTAGTGGATCTGGGAAAACTGTTTTTT
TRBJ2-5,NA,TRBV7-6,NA,CASSRSGWETQYF,TGTGCCAGCAGCCGGAGCGGGTGGGAGACCCAGTACTTC
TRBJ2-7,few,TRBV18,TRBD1,CASSPPRETGPLEQYF,TGTGCCAGCTCACCCCCCAGGGAGACAGGGCCCCTCGAGCAGTACTTC
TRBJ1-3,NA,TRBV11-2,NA,CASSLVRGRNTIYF,TGTGCCAGCAGCTTAGTGCGGGGACGAAACACCATATATTTT
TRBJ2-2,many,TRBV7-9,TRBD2,CASSRGGLGTGELFF,TGTGCCAGCAGCCGAGGAGGACTAGGCACCGGGGAGCTGTTTTTT
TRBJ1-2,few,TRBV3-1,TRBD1,CASSLPGQGRGGYTF,TGTGCCAGCAGCCTACCCGGACAGGGAAGAGGTGGCTACACCTTC
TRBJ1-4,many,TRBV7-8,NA,CASSFGGEKLFF,TGTGCCAGCAGCTTTGGTGGGGAAAAACTGTTTTTT
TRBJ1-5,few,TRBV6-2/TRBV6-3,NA,CASSSGVRNQPQHF,TGTGCCAGCAGTTCAGGGGTACGCAATCAGCCCCAGCATTTT
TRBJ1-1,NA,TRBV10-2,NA,CASSVEDPTEAFF,TGCGCCAGCAGTGTTGAGGACCCCACTGAAGCTTTCTTT
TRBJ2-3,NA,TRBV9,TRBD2,CASSASGALINTQYF,TGTGCCAGCAGCGCGAGCGGGGCCCTGATTAATACGCAGTATTTT
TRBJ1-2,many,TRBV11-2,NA,CASSLFGVEGYTF,TGTGCCAGCAGCTTATTCGGGGTGGAGGGCTACACCTTC
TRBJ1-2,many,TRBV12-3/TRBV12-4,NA,CASSLALRGYTF,TGTGCCAGCAGTTTAGCGCTGCGTGGCTACACCTTC
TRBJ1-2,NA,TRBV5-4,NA,CASRTGTGPGYTF,TGTGCCAGCAGAACCGGGACGGGACCTGGCTACACCTTC